This TCR beta chain comes out of a study of T-cell reconstitution after alpha-beta-depleted transplantation in children. On this clonotype itself: As yet, its antigen is unknown.

Germline V gene sequence: CDR1 MDHEN, CDR2 SYDVKM. This CDR3 has 16 amino acids. Trimming removed 4 bases from V and 4 bases from J; junction bases left unmatched: 10. Study-level results: Alpha-beta T cells present about two months after transplant were reported to originate from several hundred expanded graft clones.

TCRbeta library construction was performed incorporating unique molecular identifiers. MiXCR, run by TCRdb on the PCR reads, gives a single entry per CDR3 protein. The top ten hold less than 15% of the sample, which has 500,000 or so distinct CDR3 sequences, roughly an eighth seen once. This specimen was PBMCs, mostly from graft donor cells, taken 180 days after TCRalphabeta/CD19-depleted stem cell transplant. The chain joins TRBV28 to TRBJ2-3; 8 bases fit TRBD1. The source is a female patient younger than 10 who had a stem cell transplant for aplastic anemia, so the T cells may come from the graft donor. The CDR3 here is CASSYLGQGGADTQYF. The CDR3 nucleotides are TGTGCCAGCAGTTATCTCGGACAGGGTGGGGCAGATACGCAGTATTTT.